The present TCR beta chain was sequenced within a study of shared clonotypes between healthy human individuals. Study-wide results and limits: The represented genetic and exposure-history diversity was limited by the small number of donors. Although depth was large, rarefaction showed that sequencing of the sorted subsets was incomplete. The naive CD4 repertoires of several donors were compared, and about 5% of clonotypes were shared.

Notes on this clone: Its antigen is as yet unknown.

The trim removed 5 bases at V and 1 base at J, leaving 5 bases unmatched. CDR1 and CDR2 (germline): MNHEY, SMNVEV (reference sequence). The CDR3 consists of 16 residues. Method: immunoSEQ multiplex PCR; TCRdb's copy keeps in-frame clones and lacks some. Of about 2 million clones listed, just under 95% are singletons. Naive CD8 cells, CD45RO-negative and positively selected for CCR7, excluded terminally differentiated effector memory CD45RA+ cells. Donors comprised healthy HIV-negative adults lacking recent acute infections or vaccinations. The rearrangement links TRBV27 to TRBJ2-5, with 12 nucleotides matching TRBD2. Sample: naive CD8+ T cells sorted from blood. This receptor was obtained from a man younger than 30 in good health. The CDR3 region has the DNA TGTGCCAGCAGTCTCGGACTAGCGGGGCCCCAAGAGACCCAGTACTTC. Translation: CASSLGLAGPQETQYF.